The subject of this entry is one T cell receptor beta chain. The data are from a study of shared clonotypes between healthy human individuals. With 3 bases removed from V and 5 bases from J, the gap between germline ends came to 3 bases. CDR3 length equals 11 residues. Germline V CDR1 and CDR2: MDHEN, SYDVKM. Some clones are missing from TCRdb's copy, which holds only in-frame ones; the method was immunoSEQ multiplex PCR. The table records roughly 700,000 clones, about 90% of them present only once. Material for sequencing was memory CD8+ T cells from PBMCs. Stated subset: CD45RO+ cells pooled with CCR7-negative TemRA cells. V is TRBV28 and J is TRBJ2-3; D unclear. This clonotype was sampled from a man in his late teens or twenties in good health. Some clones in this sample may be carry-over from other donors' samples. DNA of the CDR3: TGTGCCAGCAGTTTTATAGATACGCAGTATTTT. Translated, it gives CASSFIDTQYF. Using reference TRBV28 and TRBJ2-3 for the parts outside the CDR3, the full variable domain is DVKVTQSSRYLVKRTGEKVFLECVQDMDHENMFWYRQDPGLGLRLIYFSYDVKMKEKGDIPEGYSVSREKKERFSLILESASTNQTSMYLCASSFIDTQYFGPGTRLTVL.